This is a list of T cell receptor beta chains from one sample in a study of blood T cell repertoires in COVID-19. The protocol was immunoSEQ multiplex PCR, while the TCRdb copy is restricted to in-frame clones and leaves out a portion. Among tens of thousands of clones listed, 75% to 95% were seen once. Sequenced input: peripheral blood. All receptors come from a woman of 80 years or more with acute or convalescent COVID-19. Each CDR3 is given with its conserved first and last residue. The D gene is left open where the match is weak. Part of the rows lack a size; the others show once, few, many or a class for expanded clones.

CDR3: CASSQGGRRGGPDTQYF; DNA: TGTGCCAGCAGCCAAGGAGGAAGGCGCGGGGGCCCAGATACGCAGTATTTT; D: NA; size: NA; J: TRBJ2-3; V: TRBV4-2
CDR3: CASSPREGKSSYEQYF; DNA: TGCGCCAGCAGCCCCCGGGAGGGAAAAAGCTCCTACGAGCAGTACTTC; D: TRBD2; size: NA; J: TRBJ2-7; V: TRBV5-1
CDR3: CASSGRDARGYLLYGYTF; DNA: TGTGCCAGCAGTGGCAGGGATGCGAGAGGCTACCTCCTGTACGGCTACACCTTC; D: NA; size: NA; J: TRBJ1-2; V: TRBV6-1
CDR3: CASSYSDRVQPQHF; DNA: TGTGCCAGCAGTTACTCCGACAGGGTTCAGCCCCAGCATTTT; D: TRBD1; size: NA; J: TRBJ1-5; V: TRBV6-2/TRBV6-3
CDR3: CASSLGQDNYGYTF; DNA: TGTGCCAGCTCACTGGGACAGGACAACTATGGCTACACCTTC; D: TRBD1; size: once; J: TRBJ1-2; V: TRBV18
CDR3: CASSLGQYYEQYF; DNA: TGTGCCAGCAGCTTAGGGCAATATTACGAGCAGTACTTC; D: NA; size: NA; J: TRBJ2-7; V: TRBV7-9
CDR3: CASSTTLQGYEQYF; DNA: TGTGCCAGCTCAACTACGCTACAGGGTTACGAGCAGTACTTC; D: NA; size: NA; J: TRBJ2-7; V: TRBV18
CDR3: CACNTGGGNTIYF; DNA: TGTGCCTGTAATACAGGGGGAGGAAACACCATATATTTT; D: TRBD1; size: NA; J: TRBJ1-3; V: TRBV30
CDR3: CATDTGLGGYTF; DNA: TGCGCCACCGATACAGGGCTCGGTGGCTACACCTTC; D: NA; size: once; J: TRBJ1-2; V: TRBV5-1
CDR3: CAINIGGGGTQYF; DNA: TGTGCCATCAATATCGGAGGGGGGGGGACCCAGTACTTC; D: NA; size: NA; J: TRBJ2-5; V: TRBV6-5